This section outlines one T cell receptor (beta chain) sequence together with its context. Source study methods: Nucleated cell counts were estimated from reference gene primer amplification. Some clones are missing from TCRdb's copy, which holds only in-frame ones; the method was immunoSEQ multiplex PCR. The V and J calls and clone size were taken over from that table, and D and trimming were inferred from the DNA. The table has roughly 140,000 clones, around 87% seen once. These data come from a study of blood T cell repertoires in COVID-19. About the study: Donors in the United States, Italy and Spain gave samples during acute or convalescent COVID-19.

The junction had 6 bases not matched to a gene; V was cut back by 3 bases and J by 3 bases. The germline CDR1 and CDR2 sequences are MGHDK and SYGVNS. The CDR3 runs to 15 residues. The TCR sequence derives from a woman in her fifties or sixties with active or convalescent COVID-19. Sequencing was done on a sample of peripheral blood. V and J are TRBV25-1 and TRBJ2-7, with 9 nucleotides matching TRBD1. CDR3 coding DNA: TGTGCCAGCAGTGATCCGGGACAGGGAGACTACGAGCAGTACTTC. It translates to CASSDPGQGDYEQYF.